This T cell receptor (beta chain) is drawn from a study of blood T cell repertoires in COVID-19. About the research overall: COVID-19 samples collected from the United States, Italy and Spain covered acute and convalescent phases. From T cells, B-cell-depleted T cells, or PBMCs came the material, which was cDNA or gDNA.

Sequencing was performed with immunoSEQ multiplex PCR; in TCRdb, only in-frame clones are kept and a portion is missing. Of tens of thousands of clones listed, over 75% are singletons. The clonotype was recovered from a woman aged 60 to 75 with active COVID-19. Sequencing was done on a sample of peripheral blood.

The CDR3 spells CASLDRVGEQFF. The CDR3 DNA follows: TGTGCCAGCCTGGACAGGGTCGGTGAGCAGTTCTTC. The chain recombines TRBV6-5 with TRBJ2-1, with 8 bases matching TRBD1. Trimming at V came to 8 bases and at J to 9 bases, leaving 6 bases not matched to a gene. This CDR3 region has 12 residues. Germline V gives CDR1 MNHEY, CDR2 SVGAGI.